Each of the 32 T cell receptor beta chains below was sequenced from the same sample in a study of T cell responses to AZD1222 COVID-19 vaccine. Assay used: immunoSEQ multiplex PCR; TCRdb lists only in-frame clones, some missing. This table holds 130,000 or so clones, approximately 95% found once. The sequencing used peripheral blood, collected on day 0 of MenACWY control vaccination. These receptors were collected from an adult in good health.

This rearrangement joins TRBV18 to TRBJ2-5, with TRBD2 matching over 12 bases. From germline, CDR1 is KGHSH and CDR2 LQKENI. CDR3 length equals 16 residues. Losses at the gene ends were 4 bases for V and 2 bases for J; bases not matched to a gene: 5. The CDR3 DNA reads as TGTGCCAGCTCACTAAGACTAGCGGGGGCGCAAGAGACCCAGTACTTC. Protein sequence: CASSLRLAGAQETQYF.

The chain carries TRBV6-6 and TRBJ1-4; D unresolved. The CDR3 is 13 amino acids. V was trimmed by 8 bases and J by 5 bases, leaving 12 bases between them. In germline, CDR1 is MNHNY, CDR2 SVGAGI (reference sequence). The CDR3 loop reads CASSYGPNEKLFF. The CDR3 DNA reads TGTGCCAGCTCCTATGGTCCCAATGAAAAACTGTTTTTT.

V and J are TRBV7-9 and TRBJ1-4, with D unresolved. Trimming removed 5 bases at V and 5 bases at J, with 6 bases between. Germline V CDR1 and CDR2: SEHNR, FQNEAQ (reference sequence). The CDR3 loop spans 12 amino acids. The CDR3 protein is CASSGENEKLFF. The CDR3 nucleotides are TGTGCCAGCAGCGGCGAAAATGAAAAACTGTTTTTT.

V usage is TRBV7-2 and J usage is TRBJ1-4; D is unclear. The CDR3 extends over 15 amino acids. Trimming stripped 5 bases from V and 4 bases from J, with 14 bases between. The germline gives CDR1 SGHTA, CDR2 FQGNSA. The CDR3 region is CASSPSRAGNEKLFF. The DNA for the CDR3 is TGTGCCAGCAGCCCGTCCCGTGCGGGTAATGAAAAACTGTTTTTT.

The CDR3: CASSLASQLRGNTIYF. CDR3 in DNA: TGCGCCAGCAGCTTGGCATCGCAGCTAAGAGGAAACACCATATATTTT. The V and J genes are TRBV5-1 and TRBJ1-3, with D hard to call. Trimming removed 0 bases at V and 4 bases at J, with 14 bases between. The CDR3 has 16 residues. The germline V gene has CDR1 SGHRS and CDR2 YFSETQ.

The V gene is TRBV19, the J gene TRBJ1-1; the match to TRBD1 covers 9 bases. Germline CDR1 reads LNHDA; CDR2 reads SQIVND (reference sequence). The J segment lost 2 bases and the V segment lost 6 bases, leaving 4 bases of the junction unmatched. This CDR3 is built from 14 residues. The CDR3 DNA follows: TGTGCCAGTAGGACCACAGGGGGCAACACTGAAGCTTTCTTT. It translates to CASRTTGGNTEAFF.

This chain uses TRBV5-4 with TRBJ1-1, with a tentative D call TRBD1 (5 bases). CDR3 length: 15 residues. Looked up from germline, CDR1 is SGHNT and CDR2 is YYREEE (reference sequence). V lost 5 bases and J lost 1, with 15 bases in between. CDR3 nucleotides: TGTGCCAGCAGTCTCACTCCGACAGAGAACACTGAAGCTTTCTTT. Translating it yields CASSLTPTENTEAFF.

This chain links TRBV28 with TRBJ1-2; perhaps TRBD1 as D (5 bases). The germline gives CDR1 MDHEN, CDR2 SYDVKM. Trimming removed 8 bases from V and 3 bases from J, with 19 bases in between. The CDR3 runs to 15 residues. CDR3 protein: CASLTTARGYYGYTF. For the CDR3, the DNA is TGTGCCAGCCTTACAACGGCTCGGGGGTACTATGGCTACACCTTC.

The chain recombines TRBV4-3 with TRBJ1-2, with TRBD1 identical over 10 bases. The V gene end was trimmed by 9 bases and the J gene end by 2 bases; junction bases not matched to a gene: 9. CDR3 length equals 15 residues. The germline CDR1 and CDR2 sequences are LGHNA and YSLEER. Here the CDR3 DNA reads TGCGCCAGTACCCCGGACAGGGGGGGAAACTATGGCTACACCTTC. Its protein is CASTPDRGGNYGYTF.

This clone was counted once. The chain employs TRBV7-3 and TRBJ2-1; D possibly matches TRBD1 or TRBD2 (7 bases each). The CDR3 totals 17 residues. The germline V gene has CDR1 SGHTA and CDR2 FQGTGA. The V and J ends lost 3 bases and 9 bases respectively, with 24 bases between them. In DNA, the CDR3 is TGTGCCAGCAGCTTTGGGAGCGGGACAGCTCAAAATAGTGAGCAGTTCTTC. It encodes CASSFGSGTAQNSEQFF.

This chain connects TRBV6-2 or TRBV6-3 to TRBJ1-2; D not resolved. The V gene's germline CDR1 is MNHEY and CDR2 SVGEGT. Trimming removed 6 bases at V and 4 bases at J, with 18 bases between. The CDR3 contains 15 residues. For the CDR3, the DNA is TGTGCCAGCAGCCACTCGGCCGAGTCGGGCTATGGCTACACCTTC. It specifies CASSHSAESGYGYTF.

The chain joins TRBV9 to TRBJ1-2; weak D call: TRBD1 (5 bases). V was cut by 5 bases and J by 4 bases, with 9 bases left in between. Germline assignment: CDR1 SGDLS and CDR2 YYNGEE. CDR3 size: 12 residues. This chain's CDR3 is CASRSTVYGYTF. CDR3 sequence (DNA): TGTGCCAGCAGGTCGACAGTCTATGGCTACACCTTC.

DNA for the CDR3: TGTGCCAGCAGCTTAATAGGGGGGCGGAATGAGCAGTTCTTC. This translates into CASSLIGGRNEQFF. The chain couples TRBV7-2 to TRBJ2-1; the D gene could be TRBD1 or TRBD2 (6 bases each). From germline, CDR1 is SGHTA and CDR2 FQGNSA. The CDR3 extends over 14 amino acids. The V and J ends lost 2 bases and 7 bases respectively, with 12 bases between them. The full variable domain, completed using reference TRBV7-2 and TRBJ2-1, is GAGVSQSPSNKVTEKGKDVELRCDPISGHTALYWYRQSLGQGLEFLIYFQGNSAPDKSGLPSDRFSAERTGGSVSTLTIQRTQQEDSAVYLCASSLIGGRNEQFFGPGTRLTVL.

The chain employs TRBV5-1 and TRBJ1-3, with D unclear. The CDR3 totals 14 residues. Deletions cut 0 bases from V and 4 bases from J, with 8 bases between. CDR1 SGHRS and CDR2 YFSETQ come from the germline V gene. Written as DNA, the CDR3 is TGCGCCAGCAGCTTGGTAGGATACGGAAACACCATATATTTT. Its protein product is CASSLVGYGNTIYF.

The genes are TRBV23-1 and TRBJ2-7, with TRBD2 as a possible D gene (5 bases). TRBV23-1 is identified as an open reading frame with a role that is uncertain. The CDR3 is 14 amino acids. V was trimmed by 4 bases and J by 0 bases, leaving 10 bases between them. CDR3: CASSPRGPSYEQYF. DNA of the CDR3: TGCGCCAGCAGTCCCCGAGGGCCCTCCTACGAGCAGTACTTC.

The chain uses TRBV5-1 and TRBJ2-3; no clear D. The CDR3 contains 14 residues. Between the trimmed V and J ends, which lost 3 bases and 2 bases, there was a span of 10 bases. Germline assignment: CDR1 SGHRS and CDR2 YFSETQ. CDR3 sequence: CASSSSHITDTQYF. CDR3 nucleotides: TGCGCCAGCAGCTCCAGTCACATCACAGATACGCAGTATTTT.

The genes are TRBV24-1 and TRBJ1-5, with 8 bases aligning to TRBD1. In germline, CDR1 is KGHDR, CDR2 SFDVKD. The CDR3 is made up of 15 amino acids. Unmatched junction bases numbered 6, after V lost 4 bases and J lost 5 bases. The CDR3: CATSDDRGLDQPQHF. The CDR3 bases are TGTGCCACCAGTGACGACAGGGGTCTTGATCAGCCCCAGCATTTT.

V is TRBV19 and J is TRBJ2-1, with TRBD2 as a possible D gene (5 bases). Germline lookup yields CDR1 LNHDA and CDR2 SQIVND (reference sequence). The V end was cut by 3 bases, the J end by 1 base, with 10 bases between. This CDR3 is built from 15 residues. The CDR3 loop reads CASSISRDSYNEQFF. The DNA of the CDR3 is TGTGCCAGTAGTATTTCCCGGGATTCCTACAATGAGCAGTTCTTC.

The J gene is TRBJ1-5, the V gene TRBV19, with D possibly TRBD1 on 5 matching bases. The CDR3 length is 13 residues. Germline V gene data show CDR1 as LNHDA and CDR2 as SQIVND (reference sequence). Trimming cost V 7 bases and J 7 bases, with 14 bases left between them. The DNA for the CDR3 is TGTGCCAGTACTTCGCAGGGTAACCAGCCCCAGCATTTT. This gives the protein CASTSQGNQPQHF.

The V call is TRBV28, the J call TRBJ2-5; D gene ambiguous. CDR3 size: 10 residues. Germline V gene data show CDR1 as MDHEN and CDR2 as SYDVKM. The V and J ends lost 8 bases and 2 bases respectively, with 3 bases between them. The CDR3 sequence is CASQQETQYF. DNA for the CDR3: TGTGCCAGCCAACAAGAGACCCAGTACTTC.

This clone appeared once. V gene TRBV25-1 combines with J gene TRBJ2-2, with 9 bases lining up with TRBD2. The V gene's germline CDR1 is MGHDK and CDR2 SYGVNS. V was clipped by 3 bases and J by 3 bases; unmatched bases: 2. This CDR3 is built from 15 residues. The CDR3 reads CASSEAGGYTGELFF. CDR3 bases: TGTGCCAGCAGTGAGGCGGGGGGGTACACCGGGGAGCTGTTTTTT.

This chain uses TRBV7-6 with TRBJ1-2; D is perhaps TRBD1 (5 bases). CDR3 size: 14 residues. Per germline, CDR1 SGHVS and CDR2 FNYEAQ. The V end lost 2 bases, the J end lost 3 bases, and 10 bases lay between the germline ends. CDR3 protein: CASSLSQGDYGYTF. The CDR3 DNA sequence: TGTGCCAGCAGCTTATCGCAGGGCGACTATGGCTACACCTTC. The full variable domain, its missing parts supplied by reference TRBV7-6 and TRBJ1-2, is GAGVSQSPRYKVTKRGQDVALRCDPISGHVSLYWYRQALGQGPEFLTYFNYEAQQDKSGLPNDRFSAERPEGSISTLTIQRTEQRDSAMYRCASSLSQGDYGYTFGSGTRLTVV.

The genes are TRBV2 and TRBJ1-2, with D uncertain. The CDR3 runs to 13 residues. Trimming pared 6 bases from V and 1 base from J, leaving 9 bases between. CDR1 and CDR2 from the germline V gene are SNHLY and FYNNEI. The CDR3 loop is CASSADLNYGYTF. The CDR3 nucleotides read TGTGCCAGCAGCGCAGACCTTAACTATGGCTACACCTTC.

The chain recombines TRBV6-1 with TRBJ1-1; 7 bases align to TRBD1. V was clipped by 3 bases and J by 5 bases; unmatched bases: 3. From germline, CDR1 is MNHNS and CDR2 SASEGT. The CDR3 extends over 13 amino acids. The DNA of the CDR3 is TGTGCCAGCAGTGAGACAGGGTTGACTGAAGCTTTCTTT. This gives the protein CASSETGLTEAFF.

DNA of the CDR3: TGTGCCAGCTCCCTTCAGGGAGACACTGAAGCTTTCTTT. It encodes CASSLQGDTEAFF. V usage is TRBV7-2 and J usage is TRBJ1-1, with D possibly being TRBD1 (5 bases). Germline CDR1 is SGHTA and CDR2 is FQGNSA. This CDR3 contains 13 residues. V was cut by 8 bases and J by 3 bases, with 13 bases left in between.

V gene TRBV28 combines with J gene TRBJ1-1, with D possibly TRBD1 on 6 matching bases. The CDR3 contains 14 residues. Between the trimmed V and J ends, which lost 7 bases and 1 base, there was a span of 13 bases. The V gene's germline CDR1 is MDHEN and CDR2 SYDVKM. The CDR3 nucleotides read TGTGCCAGCAATCCGGGACATAAGAACACTGAAGCTTTCTTT. As protein: CASNPGHKNTEAFF.

The chain recombines TRBV5-5 with TRBJ1-5, with D unclear. The CDR3 is made up of 15 amino acids. V lost 2 bases and J lost 4, with 13 bases in between. CDR1 is SGHKS and CDR2 is YYEKEE in the germline V gene (reference sequence). The CDR3 spells CASSLRDSTNQPQHF. The CDR3 DNA is TGTGCCAGCAGCTTAAGGGATTCTACGAATCAGCCCCAGCATTTT.

The genes are TRBV7-2 and TRBJ2-3; 10 nucleotides align to TRBD2. After removal of 2 bases from V and 14 bases from J, the junction contained 13 bases not matched to a gene. The CDR3 totals 15 residues. From germline, CDR1 is SGHTA and CDR2 FQGNSA. The CDR3 loop reads CASSLYERAGGNLYF. For the CDR3, the DNA is TGTGCCAGCAGCTTATACGAACGAGCGGGGGGGAATTTGTATTTT.

V gene TRBV19 combines with J gene TRBJ1-2; TRBD1 matches 8 bases. CDR1 is LNHDA, CDR2 SQIVND, per germline (reference sequence). There are 14 residues in the CDR3. The ends lost 2 bases at V and 4 bases at J; junction bases unmatched: 3. The CDR3, as DNA: TGTGCCAGTAGTATACAGGACAGGGTCTATGGCTACACCTTC. Its translation: CASSIQDRVYGYTF.

This rearrangement joins TRBV20-1 to TRBJ2-1; no definite D call. V lost 6 bases to trimming and J lost 8 bases, with 11 bases between them. CDR1 is DFQATT, CDR2 SNEGSKA, per germline (reference sequence). CDR3 length equals 11 residues. This CDR3 is CSAPTLHEQFF. In nucleotides, the CDR3 is TGCAGTGCCCCAACTCTCCATGAGCAGTTCTTC.

V gene TRBV7-9 combines with J gene TRBJ1-2; 8 positions match TRBD1. The ends lost 1 base at V and 8 bases at J; junction bases unmatched: 9. CDR1 SEHNR and CDR2 FQNEAQ come from the germline V gene (reference sequence). The CDR3 is made up of 15 amino acids. CDR3 region: CASSLEGQGAKGYTF. The CDR3 DNA is TGTGCCAGCAGCTTAGAAGGCCAGGGGGCGAAAGGCTACACCTTC.

In nucleotides, the CDR3 is TGTGCCAGCACGCGGGGGATTGGGGAGACCCAGTACTTC. The encoded protein is CASTRGIGETQYF. This rearrangement joins TRBV6-5 to TRBJ2-5; 7 bases match TRBD2. The CDR3 length is 13 residues. J lost 5 bases, V lost 7 bases, and 7 bases had no gene match. Germline V CDR1 and CDR2: MNHEY, SVGAGI.